This T cell receptor beta chain was profiled in a study of molecular identifiers for immune sequencing clone quantification. About the research overall: The replicate experiment used RNA from roughly 18,000 or 92,000 naive CD8 cells. This RNA was split into five aliquots, and four of them were sequenced. Study-wide points: Among 900,000 to 1,000,000 naive cells, spiked Jurkat TCR RNA from a single cell was reportedly detectable.

This clonotype was counted a few times. Its target is unknown. Previously published methods and listed TCR primers were used for the bulk TCR libraries. One entry per CDR3 protein, called by TCRdb with MiXCR from the PCR reads. The data hold about half a million distinct CDR3 sequences, with around 23% observed a single time. The length of the CDR3 is 14 residues. V gave up 6 bases and J gave up 7 bases, with 13 bases separating them. The material sequenced was naive CD8+ T cells from blood, with Jurkat cell RNA spiked in. Subset here: FACS-sorted CD8+CD4-CCR7+CD45RA+ naive T cells. This TCR was recovered from a human donor in good health. Some libraries in this study had Jurkat cell RNA spiked in. The chain carries TRBV12-3 or TRBV12-4 and TRBJ1-6; no definite D call. The DNA for the CDR3 is TGTGCCAGCAGCACCGCAGGCTTAAATTCACCCCTCCACTTT. Its translation is CASSTAGLNSPLHF.